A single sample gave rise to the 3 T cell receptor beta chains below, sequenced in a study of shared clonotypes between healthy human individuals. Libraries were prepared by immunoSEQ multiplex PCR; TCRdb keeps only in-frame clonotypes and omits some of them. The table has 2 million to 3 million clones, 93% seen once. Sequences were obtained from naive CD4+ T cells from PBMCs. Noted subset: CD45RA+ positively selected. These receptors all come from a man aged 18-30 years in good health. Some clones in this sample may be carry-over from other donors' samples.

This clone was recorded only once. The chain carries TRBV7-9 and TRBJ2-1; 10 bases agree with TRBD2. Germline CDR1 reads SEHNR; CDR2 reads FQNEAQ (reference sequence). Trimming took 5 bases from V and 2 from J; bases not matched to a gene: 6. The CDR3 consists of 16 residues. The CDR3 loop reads CASSPLAGVTYNEQFF. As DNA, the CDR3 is TGTGCCAGCAGCCCTCTAGCGGGAGTAACCTACAATGAGCAGTTCTTC.

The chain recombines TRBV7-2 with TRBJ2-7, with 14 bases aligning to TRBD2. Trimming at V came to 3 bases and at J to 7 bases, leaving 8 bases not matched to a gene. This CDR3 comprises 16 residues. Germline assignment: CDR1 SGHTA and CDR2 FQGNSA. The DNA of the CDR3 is TGTGCCAGCAGCTTTCGACCGGGACTAGCGGGAGTGGAGCAGTACTTC. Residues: CASSFRPGLAGVEQYF.

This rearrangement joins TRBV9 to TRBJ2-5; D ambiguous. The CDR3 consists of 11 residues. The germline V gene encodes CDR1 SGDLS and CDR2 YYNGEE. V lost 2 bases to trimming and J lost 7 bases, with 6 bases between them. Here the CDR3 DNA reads TGTGCCAGCAGCGTGGTTGCGACCCAGTACTTC. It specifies CASSVVATQYF.